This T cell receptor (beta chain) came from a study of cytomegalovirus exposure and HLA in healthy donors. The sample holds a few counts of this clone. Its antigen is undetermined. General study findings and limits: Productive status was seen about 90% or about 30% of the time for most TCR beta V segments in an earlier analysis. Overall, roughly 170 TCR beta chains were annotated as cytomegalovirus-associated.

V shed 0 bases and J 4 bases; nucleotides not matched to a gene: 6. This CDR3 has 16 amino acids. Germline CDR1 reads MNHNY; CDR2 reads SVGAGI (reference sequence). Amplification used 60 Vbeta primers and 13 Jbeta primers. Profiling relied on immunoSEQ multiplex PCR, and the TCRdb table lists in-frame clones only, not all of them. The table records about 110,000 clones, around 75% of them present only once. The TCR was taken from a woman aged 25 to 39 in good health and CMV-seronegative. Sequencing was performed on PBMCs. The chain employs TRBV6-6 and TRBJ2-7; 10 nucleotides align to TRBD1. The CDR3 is CASSYSRGQGKYEQYF. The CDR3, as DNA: TGTGCCAGCAGTTACTCGAGGGGACAGGGGAAGTACGAGCAGTACTTC.